This T cell receptor beta chain is drawn from a study of cytomegalovirus exposure and HLA in healthy donors. Findings and limits, study-wide: Common viral pathogens (according to a later analysis) appeared linked to several of the most significant clusters.

For this clone: Its antigen is not known.

Amplification used 60 Vbeta primers and 13 Jbeta primers. The repertoire was sequenced with immunoSEQ multiplex PCR; TCRdb's copy has only in-frame clones and lacks some. Of 55,000 to 80,000 clones listed, around 68% are singletons. The CDR3 spans 15 residues. Losses at the gene ends were 5 bases for V and 7 bases for J; bases not matched to a gene: 7. Looked up from germline, CDR1 is SGHTA and CDR2 is FQGNSA. J is TRBJ2-1 and V is TRBV7-2; 11 bases match TRBD2. Sequencing was carried out using PBMCs. This receptor was obtained from a man aged 45-65 years in good health and CMV-seropositive. In DNA form, the CDR3 reads TGTGCCAGCAGCCACACTAGCGGGAGTGCTAATGAGCAGTTCTTC. As protein: CASSHTSGSANEQFF.